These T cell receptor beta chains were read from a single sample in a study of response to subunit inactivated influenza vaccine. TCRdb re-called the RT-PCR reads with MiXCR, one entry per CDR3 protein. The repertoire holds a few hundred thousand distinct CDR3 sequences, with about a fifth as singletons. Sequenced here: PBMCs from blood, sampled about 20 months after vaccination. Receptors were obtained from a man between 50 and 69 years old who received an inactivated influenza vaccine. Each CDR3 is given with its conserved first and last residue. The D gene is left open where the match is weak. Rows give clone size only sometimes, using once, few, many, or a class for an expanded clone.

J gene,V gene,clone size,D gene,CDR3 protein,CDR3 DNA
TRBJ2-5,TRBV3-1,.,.,CASSPRIEGETQYF,TGTGCCAGCAGCCCCCGGATAGAAGGAGAGACCCAGTACTTC
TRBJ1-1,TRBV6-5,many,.,CASSYRAVKIWDTEAFF,TGTGCCAGCAGTTACCGGGCTGTGAAAATTTGGGACACTGAAGCTTTCTTT
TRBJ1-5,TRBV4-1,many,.,CASSQGDRLSNQPQHF,TGCGCCAGCAGCCAGGGAGACAGACTTAGCAATCAGCCCCAGCATTTT
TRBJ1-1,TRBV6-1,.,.,CASRGPMNTEAFF,TGTGCCAGCAGGGGACCGATGAACACTGAAGCTTTCTTT
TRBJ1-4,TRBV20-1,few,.,CSAEPGREEKLFF,TGCAGTGCGGAACCGGGACGCGAGGAAAAACTGTTTTTT
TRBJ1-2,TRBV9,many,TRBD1,CASSPGQGLNYGYTF,TGTGCCAGCAGCCCCGGACAGGGATTAAACTATGGCTACACCTTC
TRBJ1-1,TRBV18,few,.,CASSPQSINTEAFF,TGTGCCAGCTCACCACAGTCAATTAACACTGAAGCTTTCTTT
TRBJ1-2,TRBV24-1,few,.,CATSGAIQGSRSSYTF,TGTGCCACCAGTGGTGCCATTCAGGGTTCCCGGTCGAGCTACACCTTC
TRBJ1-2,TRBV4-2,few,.,CASSQGRVNYGYTF,TGTGCCAGCAGCCAGGGACGGGTGAACTATGGCTACACCTTC
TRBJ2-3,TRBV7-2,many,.,CASSSSRVNTQYF,TGTGCCAGCAGCTCAAGCAGGGTGAATACGCAGTATTTT
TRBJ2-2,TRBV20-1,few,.,CSARPRTLNTGELFF,TGCAGTGCTAGACCCAGGACCTTGAACACCGGGGAGCTGTTTTTT
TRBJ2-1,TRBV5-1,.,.,CASSLGGEPYNEQFF,TGCGCCAGCAGCTTGGGGGGGGAGCCATACAATGAGCAGTTCTTC
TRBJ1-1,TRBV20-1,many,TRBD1,CSADRAISRGEAFF,TGCAGTGCCGACAGGGCGATTTCGAGGGGTGAAGCTTTCTTT
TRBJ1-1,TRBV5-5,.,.,CASRSYSRGGTEAFF,TGTGCCAGCAGATCCTACTCCAGGGGAGGTACTGAAGCTTTCTTT
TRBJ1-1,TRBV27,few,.,CASSLRGSGGKAFF,TGTGCCAGCAGTTTACGGGGATCCGGCGGTAAAGCTTTCTTT
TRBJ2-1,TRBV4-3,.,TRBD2,CASSQEEAGVANEQFF,TGCGCCAGCAGCCAAGAGGAAGCGGGAGTAGCCAATGAGCAGTTCTTC
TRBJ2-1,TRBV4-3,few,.,CASSSDPSYNEQFF,TGCGCCAGCAGCTCAGATCCCTCCTACAATGAGCAGTTCTTC
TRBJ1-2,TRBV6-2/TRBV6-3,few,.,CASSGAGTFFYGYTF,TGTGCCAGCAGTGGGGCAGGGACATTCTTCTATGGCTACACCTTC
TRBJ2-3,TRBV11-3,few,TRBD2,CASSLGLAGASTDTQYF,TGTGCCAGCAGCTTAGGACTAGCGGGAGCGAGCACAGATACGCAGTATTTT
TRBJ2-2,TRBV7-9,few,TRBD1,CASSFGTGNTGELFF,TGTGCCAGCAGTTTTGGGACAGGGAACACCGGGGAGCTGTTTTTT
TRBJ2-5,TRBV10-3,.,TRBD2,CAAAGGETQYF,TGTGCCGCGGCGGGGGGTGAGACCCAGTACTTC
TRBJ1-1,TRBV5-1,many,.,CASSLYQGNTEAFF,TGCGCCAGCAGCTTGTATCAGGGGAACACTGAAGCTTTCTTT
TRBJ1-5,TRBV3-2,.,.,CASSLAQGCEDQPQHF,TGTGCCAGCAGCCTCGCACAGGGTTGCGAGGATCAGCCCCAGCATTTT
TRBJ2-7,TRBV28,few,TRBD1,CASSQGGKTSEQYF,TGTGCCAGCAGTCAAGGGGGCAAGACCTCCGAGCAGTACTTC
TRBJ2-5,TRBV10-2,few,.,CASSEWRRGETQYF,TGCGCCAGCAGTGAGTGGCGCAGGGGAGAGACCCAGTACTTC
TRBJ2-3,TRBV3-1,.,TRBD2,CASHAGAYPTDTQYF,TGTGCCAGCCATGCGGGAGCGTACCCCACAGATACGCAGTATTTT
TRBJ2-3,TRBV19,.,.,CASTNRDQDTQYF,TGTGCCAGTACCAACCGGGACCAAGATACGCAGTATTTT
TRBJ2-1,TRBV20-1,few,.,CSAPSTGLPTNEQFF,TGCAGTGCCCCCAGTACGGGACTCCCCACGAATGAGCAGTTCTTC
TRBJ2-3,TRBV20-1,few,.,CSAGNRLARSQYF,TGCAGTGCCGGAAACCGTCTAGCAAGGTCTCAGTATTTT
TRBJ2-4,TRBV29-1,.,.,CSVEPEKNIQYF,TGCAGCGTTGAACCAGAAAAAAACATTCAGTACTTC
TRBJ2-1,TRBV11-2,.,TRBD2,CASSSTLGGLAFF,TGTGCCAGCAGCTCCACCCTTGGCGGACTAGCATTCTTC
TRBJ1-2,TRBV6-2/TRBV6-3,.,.,CASSYTTGNYGYTF,TGTGCCAGCAGTTACACCACAGGAAACTATGGCTACACCTTC
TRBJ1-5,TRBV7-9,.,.,CASSRGRDRNQPQHF,TGTGCCAGCAGCCGCGGGAGAGACAGGAATCAGCCCCAGCATTTT
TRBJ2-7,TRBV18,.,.,CASSPSGFNSYEQYF,TGTGCCAGCTCACCGTCCGGGTTTAACTCCTACGAGCAGTACTTC
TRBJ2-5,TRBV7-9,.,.,CAGSRSGVGETQYF,TGTGCCGGCAGCCGCTCGGGAGTAGGGGAGACCCAGTACTTC
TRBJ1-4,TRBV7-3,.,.,CASSSSGTTNEKLFF,TGTGCCAGCAGCTCTTCGGGGACAACTAATGAAAAACTGTTTTTT
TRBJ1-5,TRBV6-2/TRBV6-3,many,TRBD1,CASSYSGGRNQPQHF,TGTGCCAGCAGTTACTCAGGGGGCCGGAATCAGCCCCAGCATTTT
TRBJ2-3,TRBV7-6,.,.,CASSSKMLDTQYF,TGTGCCAGCAGCTCCAAGATGTTAGATACGCAGTATTTT
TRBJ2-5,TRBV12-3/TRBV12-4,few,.,CASSARRLSSETQYF,TGTGCCAGCAGTGCCCGACGGCTTTCGAGTGAGACCCAGTACTTC
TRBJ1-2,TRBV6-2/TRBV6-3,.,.,CASSYSNLPGHYGCTF,TGTGCCAGCAGTTACTCGAATCTGCCCGGACACTATGGCTGCACCTTC
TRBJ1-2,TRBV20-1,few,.,CSARKDQGRYGYTF,TGCAGTGCTAGAAAAGACCAGGGGCGCTATGGCTACACCTTC
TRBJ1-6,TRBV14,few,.,CASSQDIVGYNSPLHF,TGTGCCAGCAGCCAAGATATTGTGGGGTATAATTCACCCCTCCACTTT
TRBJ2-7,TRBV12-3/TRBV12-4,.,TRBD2,CASRDAGSSGGLQYF,TGTGCCAGCAGGGACGCCGGGTCTAGCGGGGGGTTGCAGTACTTC
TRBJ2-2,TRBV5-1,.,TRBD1,CASSSIPGTANTGELFF,TGCGCCAGCAGTTCTATCCCCGGGACAGCGAACACCGGGGAGCTGTTTTTT
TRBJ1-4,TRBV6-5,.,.,CASSLLGGNNETLFF,TGTGCCAGCAGCTTACTCGGTGGGAATAATGAAACACTGTTTTTT
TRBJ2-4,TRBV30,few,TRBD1,CAWRTGTAKNIQYF,TGTGCCTGGAGGACCGGGACAGCGAAAAACATTCAGTACTTC
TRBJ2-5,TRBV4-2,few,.,CASSQVGDFETQYF,TGTGCCAGCAGCCAAGTGGGGGACTTCGAGACCCAGTACTTC